A selection of T cell receptor beta chains follows, all from one sample in a study of shared clonotypes between healthy human individuals. The table came from immunoSEQ multiplex PCR; TCRdb's copy has only in-frame clones and leaves some out. The data contain a few million clones, 90% to 95% of them singletons. Sequences were obtained from naive CD4+ T cells from PBMCs. Receptors originate from a man aged 18 to 29 in good health. Some clones in this sample may be carry-over from other donors' samples. Both conserved end residues are trimmed from each CDR3. Fields, in order: J gene, V gene, CDR3 protein.

j_gene: TRBJ2-2; v_gene: TRBV27; CDR3aa: ASSWGRNTGELF
j_gene: TRBJ2-2; v_gene: TRBV5-1; CDR3aa: ASSTGTGGYTGELF
j_gene: TRBJ1-3; v_gene: TRBV28; CDR3aa: ASHSGNTIY
j_gene: TRBJ2-2; v_gene: TRBV5-1; CDR3aa: ASSLGQGSGELF
j_gene: TRBJ2-1; v_gene: TRBV7-7; CDR3aa: ASSLGPRGIQF
j_gene: TRBJ2-3; v_gene: TRBV5-1; CDR3aa: ASSLPRDAGTSGSRLVTQY
j_gene: TRBJ1-4; v_gene: TRBV9; CDR3aa: ASSVGAATNEKLF
j_gene: TRBJ1-4; v_gene: TRBV7-2; CDR3aa: ASSLRSTNEKLF
j_gene: TRBJ2-7; v_gene: TRBV28; CDR3aa: ASTANQGKGYEQY
j_gene: TRBJ2-5; v_gene: TRBV9; CDR3aa: ASSVQFSGTQETQY
j_gene: TRBJ2-7; v_gene: TRBV2; CDR3aa: ASSITTGAGDYEQY
j_gene: TRBJ1-2; v_gene: TRBV27; CDR3aa: ASRITGNYGYT
j_gene: TRBJ1-1; v_gene: TRBV29-1; CDR3aa: SAHTTGGTEAF
j_gene: TRBJ2-7; v_gene: TRBV5-1; CDR3aa: ASSLGAGDYEQY
j_gene: TRBJ2-5; v_gene: TRBV11-2; CDR3aa: ASSLSPTRQETQY
j_gene: TRBJ2-1; v_gene: TRBV11-2; CDR3aa: ASSALAGRQF
j_gene: TRBJ2-2; v_gene: TRBV5-1; CDR3aa: ASSLTATNTGELF
j_gene: TRBJ1-5; v_gene: TRBV18; CDR3aa: ASSPIRNRVGQPQH
j_gene: TRBJ1-1; v_gene: TRBV6-5; CDR3aa: ASRGGQGGTEAF
j_gene: TRBJ1-1; v_gene: TRBV5-1; CDR3aa: ASSRNPNGGHTEAF
j_gene: TRBJ2-7; v_gene: TRBV10-2; CDR3aa: AGSEPGLAFYEQY
j_gene: TRBJ1-1; v_gene: TRBV2; CDR3aa: ASMMYSEAF
j_gene: TRBJ2-7; v_gene: TRBV5-1; CDR3aa: ASSLDLTGIYSYEQY
j_gene: TRBJ2-3; v_gene: TRBV29-1; CDR3aa: SVQGLAVSTDTQY
j_gene: TRBJ1-2; v_gene: TRBV14; CDR3aa: ASSLNYPGRRANYGYT
j_gene: TRBJ2-3; v_gene: TRBV30; CDR3aa: AWERASTDTQY
j_gene: TRBJ2-7; v_gene: TRBV5-5; CDR3aa: ASSLLGRGQYEQY
j_gene: TRBJ2-5; v_gene: TRBV5-8; CDR3aa: ASSPREVGETQY
j_gene: TRBJ2-1; v_gene: TRBV6-1; CDR3aa: ASSSQAGHNEQF
j_gene: TRBJ2-2; v_gene: TRBV6-6; CDR3aa: ASSYSNGPGELF
j_gene: TRBJ2-3; v_gene: TRBV29-1; CDR3aa: SVLASGSTDTQY
j_gene: TRBJ2-1; v_gene: TRBV5-4; CDR3aa: ASSPGAPYNEQF
j_gene: TRBJ2-7; v_gene: TRBV18; CDR3aa: ASSPLAPYEQY
j_gene: TRBJ2-7; v_gene: TRBV2; CDR3aa: ASSEYGLAGGREQY
j_gene: TRBJ1-1; v_gene: TRBV5-1; CDR3aa: ASNLDRANTEAF
j_gene: TRBJ2-6; v_gene: TRBV6-1; CDR3aa: ASTNTGSGANVLT
j_gene: TRBJ2-3; v_gene: TRBV27; CDR3aa: ASSFEGSTDTQY
j_gene: TRBJ2-7; v_gene: TRBV10-3; CDR3aa: AISVLAGGSYEQY
j_gene: TRBJ1-4; v_gene: TRBV28; CDR3aa: ASFGTGYPKLF
j_gene: TRBJ2-1; v_gene: TRBV18; CDR3aa: ASSLRAWEQF
j_gene: TRBJ2-1; v_gene: TRBV25-1; CDR3aa: ASRPAPGQGTYNEQF
j_gene: TRBJ2-3; v_gene: TRBV27; CDR3aa: ASSLNAADTDTQY
j_gene: TRBJ2-7; v_gene: TRBV10-1; CDR3aa: ASSERAEGESYEQY
j_gene: TRBJ2-5; v_gene: TRBV18; CDR3aa: ASSPPGQGGETQY
j_gene: TRBJ2-7; v_gene: TRBV28; CDR3aa: ASSLQGEQY
j_gene: TRBJ1-1; v_gene: TRBV11-3; CDR3aa: ASSLEIQGEAF
j_gene: TRBJ2-3; v_gene: TRBV7-6; CDR3aa: ASSLGQSSTDTQY
j_gene: TRBJ2-5; v_gene: TRBV29-1; CDR3aa: SVERGQGETQY
j_gene: TRBJ1-1; v_gene: TRBV30; CDR3aa: AWTPSGIGEAF
j_gene: TRBJ1-2; v_gene: TRBV27; CDR3aa: ASRTSGYGYT
j_gene: TRBJ1-1; v_gene: TRBV29-1; CDR3aa: SVEPWTGGKVSEAF
j_gene: TRBJ2-1; v_gene: TRBV5-5; CDR3aa: ASSSPDRSGTPEQF
j_gene: TRBJ1-5; v_gene: TRBV7-9; CDR3aa: ASSPKGANQPQH